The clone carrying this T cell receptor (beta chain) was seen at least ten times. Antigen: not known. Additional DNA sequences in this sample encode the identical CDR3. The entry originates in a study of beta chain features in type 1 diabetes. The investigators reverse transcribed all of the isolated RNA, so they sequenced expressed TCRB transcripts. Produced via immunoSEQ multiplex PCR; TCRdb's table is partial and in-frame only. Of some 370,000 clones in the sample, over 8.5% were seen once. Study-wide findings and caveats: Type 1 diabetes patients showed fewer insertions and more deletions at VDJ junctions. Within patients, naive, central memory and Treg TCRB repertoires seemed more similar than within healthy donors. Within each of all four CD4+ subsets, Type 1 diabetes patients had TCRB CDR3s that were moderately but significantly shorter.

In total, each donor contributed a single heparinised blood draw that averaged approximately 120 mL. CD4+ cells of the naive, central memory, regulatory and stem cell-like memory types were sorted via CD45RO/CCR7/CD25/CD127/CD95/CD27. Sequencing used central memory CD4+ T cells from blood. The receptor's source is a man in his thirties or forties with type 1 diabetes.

Here the CDR3 DNA reads TGCGCCAGCAGCTTAGGGGCAGCTGGGGCCAACGTCCTGACTTTC. The encoded protein is CASSLGAAGANVLTF. The chain employs TRBV5-1 and TRBJ2-6; perhaps TRBD1 as D (5 bases). Trimming left V 2 bases short and J 2 bases short, with 8 bases between. The CDR3 covers 15 residues. Germline V CDR1 and CDR2: SGHRS, YFSETQ.